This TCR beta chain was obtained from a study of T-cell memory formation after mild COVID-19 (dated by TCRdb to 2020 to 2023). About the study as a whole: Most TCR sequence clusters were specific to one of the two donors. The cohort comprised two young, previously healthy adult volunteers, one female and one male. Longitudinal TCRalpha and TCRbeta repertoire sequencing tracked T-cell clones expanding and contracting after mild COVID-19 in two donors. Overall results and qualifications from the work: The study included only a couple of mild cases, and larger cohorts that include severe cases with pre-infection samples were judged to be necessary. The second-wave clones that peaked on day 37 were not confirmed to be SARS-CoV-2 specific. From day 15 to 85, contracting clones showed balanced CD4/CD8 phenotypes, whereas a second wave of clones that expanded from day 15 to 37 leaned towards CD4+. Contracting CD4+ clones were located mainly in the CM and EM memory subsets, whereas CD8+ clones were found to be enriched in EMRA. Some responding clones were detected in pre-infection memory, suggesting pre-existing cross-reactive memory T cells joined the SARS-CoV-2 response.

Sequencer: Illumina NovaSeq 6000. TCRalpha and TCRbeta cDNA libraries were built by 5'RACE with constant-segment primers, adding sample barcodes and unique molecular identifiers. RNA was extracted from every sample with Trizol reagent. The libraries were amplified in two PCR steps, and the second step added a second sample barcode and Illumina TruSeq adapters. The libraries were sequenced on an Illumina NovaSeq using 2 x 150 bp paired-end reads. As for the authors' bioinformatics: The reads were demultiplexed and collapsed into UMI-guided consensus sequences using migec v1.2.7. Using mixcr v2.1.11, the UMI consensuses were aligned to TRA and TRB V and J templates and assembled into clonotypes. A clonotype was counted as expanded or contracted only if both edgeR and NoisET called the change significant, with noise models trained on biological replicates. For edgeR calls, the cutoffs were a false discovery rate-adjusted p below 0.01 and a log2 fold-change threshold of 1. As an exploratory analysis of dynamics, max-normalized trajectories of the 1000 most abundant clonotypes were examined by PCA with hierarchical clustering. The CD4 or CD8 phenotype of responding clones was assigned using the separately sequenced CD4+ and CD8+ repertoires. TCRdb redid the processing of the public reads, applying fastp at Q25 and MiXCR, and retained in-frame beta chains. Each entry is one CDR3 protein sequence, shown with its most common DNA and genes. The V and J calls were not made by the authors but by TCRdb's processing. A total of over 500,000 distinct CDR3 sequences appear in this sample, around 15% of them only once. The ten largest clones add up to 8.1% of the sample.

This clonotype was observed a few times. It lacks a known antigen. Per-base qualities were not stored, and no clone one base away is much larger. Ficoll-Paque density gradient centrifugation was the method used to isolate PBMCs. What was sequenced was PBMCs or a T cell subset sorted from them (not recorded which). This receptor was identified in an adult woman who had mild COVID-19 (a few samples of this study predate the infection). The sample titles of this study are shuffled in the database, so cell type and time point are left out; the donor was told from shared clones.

The CDR3 protein is CASSLRGAGAKNIQYF. The DNA sequence is TGTGCCAGCAGCTTAAGGGGAGCGGGAGCCAAAAACATTCAGTACTTC. The chain is assembled from TRBV7-2 and TRBJ2-4, with a tentative D gene TRBD2 over 6 matching bases. Taken from the germline V gene, the CDR1 and CDR2 loops are SGHTA and FQGNSA. The CDR3 goes from the cysteine to the phenylalanine over 16 residues. Only the CDR3 portion is preserved as DNA: 48 bases, with reading frame beginning at the first base. V is cut by 2 bases and J by 0 bases, and the space between the germline ends is 11 bases.